The present TCR beta chain was sequenced within a study of identical twins. The germline CDR1 and CDR2 sequences are SGHDN and FVKESK. V was pared by 1 base and J by 7 bases, with 14 bases between. There are 15 residues in the CDR3. On this clonotype: Its matching antigen is unknown.

TCRdb ran MiXCR on the 5' RACE reads and lists one entry per CDR3 protein. The data show 550,000 to 800,000 distinct CDR3 sequences, around 7.5% seen once. Broader study findings: Abundant beta clonotypes from cord blood bore fewer insertions; memory repertoires lacked this pattern. The models systematically underestimated how much out-of-frame TCR alpha was shared in monozygotic twins.

This same sample was also taken into another study, of yellow fever vaccine responses in identical twins.

Material: PBMCs. The gene calls are TRBV14 and TRBJ2-1; weak D call: TRBD2 (6 bases). The receptor was derived from a woman younger than 35 in good health. The CDR3 is CASSQGDWGTNEQFF. The CDR3 DNA sequence: TGTGCCAGCAGCCAAGGGGACTGGGGCACAAATGAGCAGTTCTTC.